A selection of T cell receptor beta chains follows, all from one sample in a study of T cells after posttransplantation cyclophosphamide. Some clones are missing from TCRdb's copy, which holds only in-frame ones; the method was immunoSEQ multiplex PCR. Among more than 20,000 clones, about 84% were seen once, and the ten largest hold about 6.3%. Sample: PBMCs. The receptors were gathered from an older woman with a blood cancer, CMV-positive, and with a related stem cell donor. Both conserved end residues are part of each CDR3. Clone size appears in some rows only: once, few, many, or a class for an expanded clone.

>TRBV27|TRBJ2-7|-
CASSPSKARSHEQYF
>TRBV5-8|TRBJ1-5|-
CASSLRQTHQPQHF
>TRBV27|TRBJ2-1|-
CASRPLAGDRDEQFF
>TRBV23-1|TRBJ2-3|-
CASSRPNGTSGKTDTQYF
>TRBV27|TRBJ2-1|once
CASTPSGRDRYNEQFF
>TRBV4-1|TRBJ2-5|-
CASSQEWGVEETQYF
>TRBV19|TRBJ2-1|once
CASSSPGLAGNEQFF
>TRBV18|TRBJ1-2|-
CASSPTREGLVYGYTF
>TRBV5-1|TRBJ2-4|-
CASSPGTSGKANIQYF
>TRBV5-8|TRBJ1-3|-
CASSLTISGNTIYF
>TRBV9|TRBJ1-1|-
CASSVEGQNTEAFF
>TRBV5-4|TRBJ1-1|-
CASSWDREAEAFF
>TRBV15|TRBJ1-2|-
CATSRDPQGQGIHGYTF
>TRBV21-1|TRBJ2-5|-
CASSIVEGNLQETQYF
>TRBV20-1|TRBJ1-1|-
CSARPGTEAFF
>TRBV7-2|TRBJ2-1|once
CASSLDLNEQFF
>TRBV4-1|TRBJ1-2|once
CASSQDPQGADGYTF
>TRBV27|TRBJ2-1|-
CASSLSPTSGRAYNEQFF
>TRBV5-4|TRBJ2-2|-
CASSLGVAGGPGELFF
>TRBV30|TRBJ2-4|-
CAWSVRSDRRQREAQNIQYF
>TRBV5-6|TRBJ2-6|-
CASSLTALAGANVLTF
>TRBV5-1|TRBJ2-3|-
CASSRTDTSTDTQYF
>TRBV29-1|TRBJ2-3|-
CSGKSGLSTDTQYF
>TRBV5-1|TRBJ2-3|-
CASSGWTSGTDTQYF
>TRBV7-3|TRBJ2-1|-
CASSTYPTGNEQFF
>TRBV10-3|TRBJ2-1|-
CAISDSGGLAGGSYNEQFF